Each of the 18 T cell receptor beta chains below was sequenced from the same sample in a study of T cell changes during pregnancy in multiple sclerosis. Repertoires were generated with immunoSEQ multiplex PCR, while TCRdb's copy carries only in-frame clones and drops some. The repertoire holds tens of thousands of clones, with around nine tenths as singletons. Sequencing used CD8+ T cells from peripheral blood mononuclear cells, obtained before pregnancy. Source of these receptors: a female donor with multiple sclerosis, enrolled in a pregnancy study.

This clone was seen only once. The rearrangement uses TRBV11-2 and TRBJ2-1; possibly TRBD2 for D (7 bases). Germline values: CDR1 SGHAT, CDR2 FQNNGV. V was pared by 8 bases and J by 4 bases, with 9 bases between. The CDR3 is 12 amino acids. The CDR3 reads CASGGAYNEQFF. In nucleotides, the CDR3 is TGTGCCAGCGGGGGGGCGTACAATGAGCAGTTCTTC.

The V call is TRBV13, the J call TRBJ2-7; 14 bases map to TRBD2. Germline V gene data show CDR1 as PRHDT and CDR2 as FYEKMQ (reference sequence). V shed 8 bases and J 3 bases; nucleotides not matched to a gene: 9. The CDR3 runs 16 residues. CDR3 residues: CASSFRLAGGHYEQYF. The CDR3 nucleotides read TGTGCCAGCTCATTTAGACTAGCGGGGGGGCACTACGAGCAGTACTTC.

V and J are TRBV6-5 and TRBJ1-2, with D tentatively TRBD1 (6 bases). The CDR3 covers 16 residues. V lost 0 bases and J 6 bases, leaving 17 bases between the germline ends. Germline lookup yields CDR1 MNHEY and CDR2 SVGAGI. CDR3 protein: CASSYSPQGWVDGYTF. As DNA, the CDR3 is TGTGCCAGCAGTTACTCGCCACAGGGTTGGGTGGATGGCTACACCTTC.

V and J are TRBV5-1 and TRBJ2-5; perhaps TRBD1 as D (7 bases). The germline CDR1 and CDR2 sequences are SGHRS and YFSETQ. The CDR3 is 14 residues long. V was cut by 0 bases and J by 4 bases, with 10 bases left in between. Here the CDR3 reads CASSLGQGGETQYF. DNA for the CDR3: TGCGCCAGCAGCTTGGGGCAGGGGGGAGAGACCCAGTACTTC.

This CDR3 is CASRTGTGGNTEAFF. The CDR3 DNA reads TGTGCCAGCCGTACCGGGACAGGGGGGAACACTGAAGCTTTCTTT. The J gene is TRBJ1-1, the V gene TRBV19, with 11 bases that match TRBD1. Trimming took 9 bases from V and 1 from J; bases not matched to a gene: 7. CDR3 length equals 15 residues. Germline V gene sequence: CDR1 LNHDA, CDR2 SQIVND (reference sequence).

The chain carries TRBV4-1 and TRBJ1-4; no clear D. Germline V gives CDR1 MGHRA, CDR2 YSYEKL. The CDR3 contains 14 residues. V lost 2 bases and J 7 bases, leaving 11 bases between the germline ends. The CDR3 DNA is TGCGCCAGCAGCCAAAACCGGGGTGCTGAAAAACTGTTTTTT. Translating gives CASSQNRGAEKLFF.

V and J are TRBV9 and TRBJ1-2, with D uncertain. Per the germline V gene, CDR1 is SGDLS and CDR2 is YYNGEE. The CDR3 is 18 residues long. V shed 0 bases and J shed 6 bases, with 24 bases lying between them. The CDR3 reads CASSVAGLWVRAANGYTF. The CDR3 DNA reads as TGTGCCAGCAGCGTAGCCGGATTATGGGTGAGGGCAGCGAATGGCTACACCTTC.

The chain recombines TRBV7-9 with TRBJ2-3, with 10 bases aligning to TRBD2. The CDR3 extends over 14 amino acids. CDR1 is SEHNR and CDR2 is FQNEAQ in the germline V gene (reference sequence). V trimming: 6 bases; J trimming: 6 bases; junction bases outside the gene matches: 6. CDR3: CASRSGGAGDTQYF. Here the CDR3 DNA reads TGTGCCAGCAGAAGCGGGGGGGCGGGGGATACGCAGTATTTT.

The chain uses TRBV5-4 and TRBJ2-3; D may be TRBD2 (7 bases). V gave up 4 bases and J gave up 6 bases, with 21 bases separating them. The CDR3 has 16 residues. CDR1 and CDR2 from the germline V gene are SGHNT and YYREEE (reference sequence). CDR3 DNA: TGTGCCAGCAGCGCCGCCTTCCGGGGGGCCCCCGATACGCAGTATTTT. Translation gives CASSAAFRGAPDTQYF.

The chain carries TRBV14 and TRBJ2-5; D gene unclear. V shed 0 bases and J shed 5 bases, with 10 bases lying between them. The CDR3 extends over 14 amino acids. Germline CDR1 is SGHDN and CDR2 is FVKESK. In DNA, the CDR3 is TGTGCCAGCAGCCAAGATGCGTCGTGGGAGACCCAGTACTTC. It codes for CASSQDASWETQYF.

V is TRBV9 and J is TRBJ1-2; D ambiguous. The CDR3 covers 15 residues. Between the trimmed V and J ends, which lost 0 bases and 2 bases, there was a span of 11 bases. CDR1 is SGDLS, CDR2 YYNGEE, per germline. This CDR3 reads CASSVGPTGNYGYTF. In nucleotides, the CDR3 is TGTGCCAGCAGCGTAGGGCCCACGGGGAACTATGGCTACACCTTC.

This clone occurred once. The chain recombines TRBV14 with TRBJ2-3; 7 nucleotides align to TRBD1. V lost 5 bases, J lost 0 bases, and 11 bases stayed unmatched. The CDR3 length is 17 residues. Germline assignment: CDR1 SGHDN and CDR2 FVKESK. CDR3 sequence reads: CASSTRTGATSTDTQYF. CDR3 bases: TGTGCCAGCAGCACTAGAACAGGGGCGACTAGCACAGATACGCAGTATTTT.

The genes are TRBV11-3 and TRBJ2-3; 7 bases match TRBD1. The CDR3 covers 17 residues. Losses at the gene ends were 4 bases for V and 2 bases for J; bases not matched to a gene: 12. Germline V gene sequence: CDR1 SGHNT, CDR2 YENEEA. As DNA, the CDR3 is TGTGCCAGCAGCTCTCACACCGGGACAGACTACACAGATACGCAGTATTTT. The encoded protein is CASSSHTGTDYTDTQYF.

The V and J genes are TRBV19 and TRBJ2-3; TRBD2 matches 8 bases. Germline loops: CDR1 LNHDA, CDR2 SQIVND (reference sequence). The junction had 11 bases not matched to a gene; V was cut back by 3 bases and J by 6 bases. This CDR3 contains 16 residues. CDR3 coding DNA: TGTGCCAGTAGTATTCCTGGGGGTAGCGGGGACGATACGCAGTATTTT. Protein: CASSIPGGSGDDTQYF.

The chain joins TRBV9 to TRBJ1-3, with D perhaps TRBD1 (5 bases). CDR3 length equals 16 residues. CDR1 and CDR2 from the germline V gene are SGDLS and YYNGEE. V was shortened by 5 bases and J by 0 bases, with 15 bases between the two germline ends. DNA of the CDR3: TGTGCCAGCAGTCCCTCCGGGACTCCCTCTGGAAACACCATATATTTT. Translated, it gives CASSPSGTPSGNTIYF.

V gene TRBV9 combines with J gene TRBJ2-7; 12 bases match TRBD1. The CDR3 is made up of 15 amino acids. With 2 bases clipped from V and 6 bases from J, the junction kept 6 bases outside the gene matches. The germline gives CDR1 SGDLS, CDR2 YYNGEE. The CDR3 here is CASSVSGTGGAEQYF. The CDR3 nucleotides read TGTGCCAGCAGCGTCTCAGGGACAGGGGGCGCCGAGCAGTACTTC.

This sequence joins TRBV7-3 and TRBJ2-1; TRBD2 aligns across 10 bases. J was trimmed by 6 bases and V by 2 bases; bases with no gene match: 4. Germline values: CDR1 SGHTA, CDR2 FQGTGA. The CDR3 is 15 amino acids. The CDR3 sequence: CASSLVAGGRNEQFF. For the CDR3, the DNA is TGTGCCAGCAGCTTAGTAGCGGGGGGCCGCAATGAGCAGTTCTTC.

V gene TRBV6-1 combines with J gene TRBJ2-3; tentative D call: TRBD1 (6 bases). The germline gives CDR1 MNHNS, CDR2 SASEGT. V lost 4 bases to trimming and J lost 6 bases, with 14 bases between them. This CDR3 has 14 amino acids. The CDR3 DNA reads TGTGCCAGCAGTGTGGGGCAGGGGTCGGATACGCAGTATTTT. Protein: CASSVGQGSDTQYF.